This T cell receptor (beta chain) originates from a study of identical twins. General study points: Out-of-frame alpha sequences common to twins were enriched for low generation probability. Clonotypes of the beta chain that were abundant in cord blood carried fewer insertions (memory repertoires showed none).

TCRdb re-called the 5' RACE reads through MiXCR, storing one row per CDR3 protein. The sample holds 200,000 to 250,000 distinct CDR3 sequences, 11% to 15% seen once. This clonotype came up a few times. Its antigen is unknown. Germline lookup yields CDR1 SGHDT and CDR2 YYEEEE. The CDR3 sequence is 14 residues long. Trimming pared 0 bases from V and 7 bases from J, leaving 10 bases between. The TCR originated in a woman aged 18 to 35 in good health. The V and J genes are TRBV5-6 and TRBJ2-2; maybe TRBD1 (5 bases). Sequenced material: memory (CD45RO+) T cells sorted from blood. CDR3 protein: CASSLEGLGGELFF. The DNA of the CDR3 is TGTGCCAGCAGCTTGGAGGGGCTTGGCGGGGAGCTGTTTTTT.